Sequencing of this T cell receptor (beta chain) was carried out in a study of blood T cell repertoires in COVID-19. Study information: Acute and convalescent COVID-19 samples came from the United States, Italy and Spain. Sample material is recorded as cDNA or gDNA derived from T cells, B-cell-depleted T cells, or PBMCs.

Per the original methods: Reference gene primer amplification gave estimated nucleated cell counts. Profiling relied on immunoSEQ multiplex PCR, and the TCRdb table lists in-frame clones only, not all of them. From that table come the V and J calls and clone size; the DNA was used to work out D and trimming. The sample consists of 200,000 or so clones, around 83% of them appearing once. CDR1 is WNHNN, CDR2 SYGVQD, per germline (reference sequence). The CDR3 loop spans 17 amino acids. The J segment lost 0 bases and the V segment lost 0 bases, leaving 7 bases of the junction unmatched. Sequencing was carried out using peripheral blood. V gene TRBV10-1 combines with J gene TRBJ2-7, with TRBD1 matching 8 bases. This receptor was taken from a man in his forties or fifties who had recovered from COVID-19. CDR3 region: CASSESWDRFSSYEQYF. CDR3 coding DNA: TGCGCCAGCAGTGAGTCCTGGGACAGGTTCTCCTCCTACGAGCAGTACTTC.